A single sample is the source of the 9 T cell receptor beta chains below, sequenced in a study of breast tumors, draining lymph nodes, adjacent tissues. The lymph nodes were axillary draining lymph nodes from breast cancer patients. One entry per CDR3 protein, called by TCRdb with MiXCR from the multiplex PCR reads. The sample shows approximately 250,000 distinct CDR3 sequences, less than 35% of them seen only once. The specimen was axillary lymph node tissue. The receptors come from a female donor with breast cancer. Some clones in this sample may be carry-over from other donors' samples.

This clonotype showed up many times. The chain has TRBV5-6 and TRBJ2-3, with 9 bases lining up with TRBD2. The CDR3 loop spans 19 amino acids. Germline V gives CDR1 SGHDT, CDR2 YYEEEE. With 2 bases clipped from V and 2 bases from J, the junction kept 15 bases outside the gene matches. The CDR3 bases are TGTGCCAGCAGCTTAGGGGGACCTTCTAGCGGGGCTTTCACAGATACGCAGTATTTT. Translation gives CASSLGGPSSGAFTDTQYF. Full variable domain (remainder filled in from reference TRBV5-6 and TRBJ2-3): DAGVTQSPTHLIKTRGQQVTLRCSPKSGHDTVSWYQQALGQGPQFIFQYYEEEERQRGNFPDRFSGHQFPNYSSELNVNALLLGDSALYLCASSLGGPSSGAFTDTQYFGPGTRLTVL.

The J gene is TRBJ2-3, the V gene TRBV3-1; D gene uncertain. There are 16 residues in the CDR3. Germline CDR1 reads LGHDT; CDR2 reads YNNKEL (reference sequence). Trimming left V 1 base short and J 3 bases short, with 14 bases between. The CDR3 sequence: CASSQARPFGTDTQYF. The CDR3 nucleotides read TGTGCCAGCAGCCAAGCTAGGCCCTTCGGGACAGATACGCAGTATTTT.

The chain has TRBV4-3 and TRBJ1-5, with D uncertain. Trimming took off 0 bases at V and 10 bases at J, with 16 bases between the two ends. The CDR3 runs 15 residues. From germline, CDR1 is LGHNA and CDR2 YSLEER. The CDR3 loop reads CASSQDPGANSPQHF. The CDR3 DNA is TGCGCCAGCAGCCAAGATCCGGGAGCGAATTCACCCCAGCATTTT.

At least ten counts were recorded for this clonotype. The chain recombines TRBV24-1 with TRBJ2-5; TRBD2 agrees at 8 bases. This CDR3 has 18 residues. Germline CDR1 reads KGHDR; CDR2 reads SFDVKD. V lost 7 bases, J lost 4 bases, and 19 bases stayed unmatched. Here the CDR3 DNA reads TGTGCCACCAGCCAAACGGGAGGGAAGCGGGCAGGAGGAGAGACCCAGTACTTC. Residues: CATSQTGGKRAGGETQYF.

This clonotype was recorded at least ten times. V is TRBV19 and J is TRBJ1-2; D is possibly TRBD1 (5 bases). The germline V gene has CDR1 LNHDA and CDR2 SQIVND (reference sequence). V was trimmed by 0 bases and J by 0 bases, leaving 20 bases between them. This CDR3 is built from 19 residues. CDR3 loop: CASSIDRWVRRDSNYGYTF. CDR3 coding DNA: TGTGCCAGTAGTATAGATCGTTGGGTACGACGGGACTCTAACTATGGCTACACCTTC.

The chain carries TRBV7-3 and TRBJ2-3, with TRBD2 identical over 7 bases. This CDR3 contains 16 residues. V lost 1 base, J lost 11 bases, and 15 bases stayed unmatched. From germline, CDR1 is SGHTA and CDR2 FQGTGA. This chain's CDR3 is CASSLRGGSSYNEQYF. The CDR3 DNA is TGTGCCAGCAGCTTAAGGGGGGGGAGCTCCTACAATGAGCAGTATTTT.

This clonotype has only a few counts. In DNA form, the CDR3 reads TGTGCCAGCAGTGAAAGGGTTGTCACTGAAGCTTTCTTT. It yields the protein CASSERVVTEAFF. V gene TRBV2 combines with J gene TRBJ1-1; D is ambiguous. V shed 2 bases and J shed 4 bases, with 8 bases lying between them. Germline values: CDR1 SNHLY, CDR2 FYNNEI. The CDR3 has 13 amino acids.

This clonotype appeared many times. The chain is built from TRBV2 and TRBJ1-2; D is uncertain. Trimming removed 2 bases at V and 7 bases at J, with 14 bases between. Germline lookup yields CDR1 SNHLY and CDR2 FYNNEI. The CDR3 loop spans 14 amino acids. CDR3 loop: CASSERVGVVGYTF. The CDR3 DNA reads as TGTGCCAGCAGTGAAAGAGTAGGAGTGGTTGGCTACACCTTC.

This clonotype was detected many times. This rearrangement joins TRBV7-8 to TRBJ2-7; the D call may be TRBD1 or TRBD2 (5 bases each). Germline CDR1 is SGHVS and CDR2 is FQNEAQ. The CDR3 loop spans 14 amino acids. The V end was cut by 3 bases, the J end by 7 bases, with 16 bases between. The CDR3 DNA is TGTGCCAGCAGCTTTGGGGGACGGGTGGGGGAGCAGTACTTC. Protein sequence: CASSFGGRVGEQYF.